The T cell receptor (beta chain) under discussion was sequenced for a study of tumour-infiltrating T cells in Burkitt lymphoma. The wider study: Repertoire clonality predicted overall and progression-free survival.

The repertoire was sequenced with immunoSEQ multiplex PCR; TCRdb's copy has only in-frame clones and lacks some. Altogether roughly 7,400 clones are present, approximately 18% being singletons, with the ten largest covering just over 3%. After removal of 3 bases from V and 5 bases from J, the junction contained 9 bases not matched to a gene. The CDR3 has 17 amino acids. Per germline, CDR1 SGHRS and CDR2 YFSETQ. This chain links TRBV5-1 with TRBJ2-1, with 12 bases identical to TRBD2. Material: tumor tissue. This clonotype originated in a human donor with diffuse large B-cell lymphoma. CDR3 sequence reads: CASSSTLTSGRNNEQFF. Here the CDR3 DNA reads TGCGCCAGCAGCTCGACGCTTACTAGCGGGAGGAACAATGAGCAGTTCTTC.